The clone carrying this T cell receptor (beta chain) was counted between two and nine times. What it recognizes is unknown. The TCR beta CDR3 regions underwent amplification using RNA transcripts as the source. In the first-round RT-PCR of the TCR CDR3, the HTBI primer set was used. TCRdb re-analysed the multiplex PCR reads in MiXCR, keeping a single row per CDR3 protein. Among 490,000 or so distinct CDR3 sequences listed, just under 20% were seen once. This sample is drawn from a study of T cells in Graves' hyperthyroidism and ophthalmopathy. Study-level results: Blood also carried most thyroid clonotypes expanded above 0.001.

This clonotype originated in a man aged 40-49 years with Graves' ophthalmopathy. Source material: blood.

CDR3 sequence reads: CASRAAGDYYNSPLHF. The DNA for the CDR3 is TGTGCCAGCAGGGCTGCGGGGGACTACTATAATTCACCCCTCCACTTT. This chain links TRBV2 with TRBJ1-6; a possible D gene is TRBD1 (5 bases). Deletions cut 6 bases from V and 3 bases from J, with 15 bases between. The CDR3 loop spans 16 amino acids. CDR1 and CDR2 from the germline V gene are SNHLY and FYNNEI.